These 13 T cell receptor beta chains were all obtained from the same sample, sequenced in a study of OX40 agonist ivuxolimab in advanced cancers. The table came from immunoSEQ multiplex PCR; TCRdb's copy has only in-frame clones and leaves some out. The sample yields about 42,000 clones, 70% to 85% seen once. The material sequenced was CD4+ or CD8+ T cells sorted from blood, taken in a trial of the OX40 agonist ivuxolimab. These receptors came from an adult with an advanced solid tumor such as melanoma, head and neck, liver or kidney cancer.

This clone was counted a single time. This CDR3 reads CSVEEGQPSTGELFF. DNA of the CDR3: TGCAGCGTTGAAGAAGGACAGCCGAGCACCGGGGAGCTGTTTTTT. The V gene is TRBV29-1, the J gene TRBJ2-2; perhaps TRBD1 as D (6 bases). The germline V gene encodes CDR1 SQVTM and CDR2 ANQGSEA. The CDR3 length is 15 residues. Trimming took off 0 bases at V and 4 bases at J, with 12 bases between the two ends.

Points on this clone: This clone may be a read error of a much larger clone one base away. The chain recombines TRBV9 with TRBJ2-7; maybe TRBD1 (6 bases). This CDR3 has 12 residues. Germline loops: CDR1 SGDLS, CDR2 YYNGEE. V lost 5 bases to trimming and J lost 1 base, with 7 bases between them. In DNA, the CDR3 is TGTGCCAGCAGTACAGGGTCCTACGAGCAGTACTTC. This gives the protein CASSTGSYEQYF.

The chain is built from TRBV10-3 and TRBJ1-1; tentatively, D is TRBD1 (6 bases). V lost 5 bases and J lost 1, with 8 bases in between. The CDR3 extends over 13 amino acids. Germline assignment: CDR1 ENHRY and CDR2 SYGVKD. CDR3: CAISSQGNTEAFF. As DNA, the CDR3 is TGTGCCATCAGTTCACAGGGGAACACTGAAGCTTTCTTT.

This clone was detected only once. The V and J genes are TRBV28 and TRBJ1-5; D call uncertain. The germline V gene has CDR1 MDHEN and CDR2 SYDVKM. Trimming shortened V by 3 bases and J by 5 bases, and 8 bases separated the two germline ends. This CDR3 region has 13 residues. CDR3 amino acids: CASSFVGDQPQHF. CDR3 coding DNA: TGTGCCAGCAGTTTTGTTGGTGATCAGCCCCAGCATTTT.

CDR3 sequence (DNA): TGTGCCAGTAGTGACAGGTCCCTCACAGATACGCAGTATTTT. It translates to CASSDRSLTDTQYF. The V and J genes are TRBV19 and TRBJ2-3; maybe TRBD1 (6 bases). Germline V gene data show CDR1 as LNHDA and CDR2 as SQIVND (reference sequence). Trimming pared 5 bases from V and 2 bases from J, leaving 11 bases between. CDR3 length: 14 residues.

This clone has just a few counts. The rearrangement links TRBV19 to TRBJ1-2, with D perhaps matching TRBD1 (5 bases). Germline-derived CDR1 and CDR2 are LNHDA and SQIVND (reference sequence). This CDR3 is built from 16 residues. V was pared by 6 bases and J by 3 bases, with 20 bases between. The CDR3, as DNA: TGTGCCAGTAGCCCCCCCCCGGGCAGGGTGGACTATGGCTACACCTTC. This encodes CASSPPPGRVDYGYTF.

The V call is TRBV5-5, the J call TRBJ2-3; D uncertain. CDR3 length: 13 residues. The germline CDR1 and CDR2 sequences are SGHKS and YYEKEE (reference sequence). V shed 1 base and J shed 2 bases, with 5 bases lying between them. The CDR3 loop is CASSLPTTDTQYF. The DNA of the CDR3 is TGTGCCAGCAGCTTGCCAACCACAGATACGCAGTATTTT. Based on the CDR3 plus reference TRBV5-5 and TRBJ2-3, the full variable domain is DAGVTQSPTHLIKTRGQQVTLRCSPISGHKSVSWYQQVLGQGPQFIFQYYEKEERGRGNFPDRFSARQFPNYSSELNVNALLLGDSALYLCASSLPTTDTQYFGPGTRLTVL.

The V call is TRBV29-1, the J call TRBJ2-1, with D hard to call. This CDR3 has 14 amino acids. Germline V gene lookup returns CDR1 SQVTM and CDR2 ANQGSEA. V was cut by 3 bases and J by 5 bases, with 14 bases left in between. For the CDR3, the DNA is TGCAGCGTTGAGGAAAAGAGCTCTAACAATGAGCAGTTCTTC. It encodes CSVEEKSSNNEQFF.

This sequence joins TRBV25-1 and TRBJ1-3, with D unresolved. Germline V gene lookup returns CDR1 MGHDK and CDR2 SYGVNS. V was clipped by 4 bases and J by 0 bases, with 13 bases between them. The CDR3 spans 16 residues. The chain's CDR3 is CASSGSVGRSGNTIYF. CDR3 coding DNA: TGTGCCAGCAGTGGGTCGGTTGGCCGCTCTGGAAACACCATATATTTT.

V usage is TRBV27 and J usage is TRBJ2-5, with TRBD1 identical over 9 bases. The DNA end is a closer match to TRBJ2-7, so the J assignment may be wrong. The CDR3 totals 13 residues. The germline V gene encodes CDR1 MNHEY and CDR2 SMNVEV (reference sequence). CDR3 loop: CASRDPGQGEQYF. The CDR3 DNA sequence: TGTGCCAGCCGAGACCCGGGACAGGGCGAGCAGTACTTC.

The chain combines TRBV6-1 with TRBJ2-2; 7 bases align to TRBD2. Germline values: CDR1 MNHNS, CDR2 SASEGT. This CDR3 contains 15 residues. The V segment lost 6 bases and the J segment 5 bases; nucleotides outside the gene matches: 9. CDR3 in DNA: TGTGCCAGCAGGGGGACTAACGCTGGGACCGGGGAGCTGTTTTTT. This translates into CASRGTNAGTGELFF.

The rearrangement uses TRBV6-5 and TRBJ2-7; D remains unclear. V was shortened by 5 bases and J by 2 bases, with 4 bases between the two germline ends. This CDR3 is built from 11 residues. CDR1 and CDR2 (germline): MNHEY, SVGAGI. The CDR3, as DNA: TGTGCCAGCAGTAGGCCCTACGAGCAGTACTTC. Its protein product is CASSRPYEQYF.

The J gene is TRBJ2-7, the V gene TRBV27; 9 bases align to TRBD2. Germline trimming cut 2 bases from V and 6 bases from J; bases unmatched to any gene: 5. CDR3 length: 14 amino acids. Germline lookup yields CDR1 MNHEY and CDR2 SMNVEV (reference sequence). This CDR3 is CASSLRREGAEQYF. DNA of the CDR3: TGTGCCAGCAGTTTAAGGCGGGAGGGGGCCGAGCAGTACTTC.